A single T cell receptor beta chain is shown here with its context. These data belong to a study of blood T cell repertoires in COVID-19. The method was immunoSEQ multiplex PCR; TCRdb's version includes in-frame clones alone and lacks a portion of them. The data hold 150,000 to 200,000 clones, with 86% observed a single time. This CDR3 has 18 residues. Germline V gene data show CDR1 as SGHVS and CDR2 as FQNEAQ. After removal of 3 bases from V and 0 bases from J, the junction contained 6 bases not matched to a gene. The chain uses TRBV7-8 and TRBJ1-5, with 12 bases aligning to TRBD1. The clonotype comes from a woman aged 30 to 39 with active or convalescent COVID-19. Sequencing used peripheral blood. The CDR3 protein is CASSLWGQGATSNQPQHF. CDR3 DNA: TGTGCCAGCAGCTTGTGGGGACAGGGGGCGACTAGCAATCAGCCCCAGCATTTT.